The present T cell receptor beta chain was sequenced within a study of T-cell reconstitution after alpha-beta-depleted transplantation in children. Broader study findings: After transplant, high TCRbeta diversity at day 60 in some patients arose from surviving recipient T cells and thymic progenitors. Reported findings indicate that, about two months after transplant, alpha-beta T cells came from several hundred expanded clones, which were derived from non-depleted graft cells. The main origin of T-cell counts and diversity one year after transplant was newly produced T cells.

Unique molecular identifiers were incorporated during preparation of the TCRbeta library. TCRdb recomputed calls from the PCR reads with MiXCR, one row per CDR3 protein. Of fewer than 400,000 distinct CDR3 sequences listed, roughly 21% are singletons. Germline V lookup: CDR1 MDHEN, CDR2 SYDVKM. The V end lost 11 bases, the J end lost 7 bases, and 9 bases lay between the germline ends. The CDR3 has 9 amino acids. Concerning this clonotype: Its specificity is not known.

The V call is TRBV28, the J call TRBJ2-7; D is uncertain. The TCR was taken from a male patient between 10 and 17 years old who had a stem cell transplant for acute lymphoblastic leukemia, so the T cells may come from the graft donor. The sample consisted of PBMCs, mostly from graft donor cells, taken 180 days after TCRalphabeta/CD19-depleted stem cell transplant. CDR3 DNA sequence: TGTGCCCCCCTGGGAGAGCAGTACTTC. Its translation: CAPLGEQYF.